Below are 13 T cell receptor beta chains sequenced from a single sample in a study of blood T cell repertoires in COVID-19. The table came from immunoSEQ multiplex PCR; TCRdb's copy has only in-frame clones and leaves some out. Of 220,000 or so clones in the sample, roughly 83% were seen once. Input material: PBMCs or T cells enriched from blood (not recorded which). All receptors come from a woman aged 45-65 years who had recovered from COVID-19.

The CDR3 coding sequence is TGTGCCAGCAGCTTTGGACTTCCCAATCAGCCCCAGCATTTT. Translated: CASSFGLPNQPQHF. This chain uses TRBV5-5 with TRBJ1-5; D is uncertain. The CDR3 loop spans 14 amino acids. Germline V gene data show CDR1 as SGHKS and CDR2 as YYEKEE (reference sequence). V was clipped by 2 bases and J by 3 bases, with 9 bases between them.

V usage is TRBV6-6 and J usage is TRBJ2-2, with 10 bases fitting TRBD1. The CDR3 length is 16 residues. The germline gives CDR1 MNHNY, CDR2 SVGAGI (reference sequence). The junction had 6 bases not matched to a gene; V was cut back by 5 bases and J by 3 bases. For the CDR3, the DNA is TGTGCCAGCAGTCTCGGACAGGGGGTACACACCGGGGAGCTGTTTTTT. Protein product: CASSLGQGVHTGELFF.

The chain is built from TRBV5-1 and TRBJ1-2; 8 nucleotides agree with TRBD1. The CDR3 has 12 amino acids. Germline trimming cut 5 bases from V and 4 bases from J; bases unmatched to any gene: 1. Germline-derived CDR1 and CDR2 are SGHRS and YFSETQ. This CDR3 reads CASSTGGYGYTF. The CDR3 coding sequence is TGCGCCAGCAGTACAGGGGGCTATGGCTACACCTTC.

V gene TRBV6-2 or TRBV6-3 combines with J gene TRBJ2-1, with TRBD1 matching 9 bases. The CDR3 is 16 residues long. Germline CDR1 MNHEY, CDR2 SVGEGT. Trimming took 5 bases from V and 2 from J; bases not matched to a gene: 7. CDR3: CASSTHTGGAYNEQFF. CDR3 sequence (DNA): TGTGCCAGCAGTACCCACACAGGGGGCGCCTACAATGAGCAGTTCTTC.

This chain connects TRBV20-1 to TRBJ2-7; D might be TRBD2 (6 bases). Germline CDR1 and CDR2: DFQATT and SNEGSKA (reference sequence). This CDR3 is 11 amino acids long. The V end lost 5 bases, the J end lost 12 bases, and 17 bases lay between the germline ends. Here the CDR3 DNA reads TGCAGTGCTGGCCTGGAGGGCCGTCTGTACTTC. Amino acids: CSAGLEGRLYF.

CDR3 protein: CASSVHIAGGSDTQYF. As DNA, the CDR3 is TGTGCCAGCAGCGTACACATAGCGGGGGGATCAGATACGCAGTATTTT. The V call is TRBV9, the J call TRBJ2-3, with 10 bases that match TRBD2. This CDR3 has 16 residues. V lost 1 base to trimming and J lost 4 bases; unmatched junction nucleotides: 6. Germline V CDR1 and CDR2: SGDLS, YYNGEE.

The chain links TRBV19 to TRBJ1-3; 7 bases line up with TRBD1. The ends lost 5 bases at V and 2 bases at J; junction bases unmatched: 6. CDR1 and CDR2 (germline): LNHDA, SQIVND (reference sequence). The CDR3 length is 15 residues. CDR3 loop: CASSAQGMAGNTIYF. The CDR3 nucleotides read TGTGCCAGTAGTGCACAGGGGATGGCTGGAAACACCATATATTTT.

V and J are TRBV4-3 and TRBJ1-1, with D perhaps matching TRBD1 (6 bases). The germline V gene encodes CDR1 LGHNA and CDR2 YSLEER. V lost 0 bases and J lost 8, with 16 bases in between. The CDR3 totals 15 residues. The chain's CDR3 is CASSQDRLQGAEAFF. In DNA form, the CDR3 reads TGCGCCAGCAGCCAAGATCGGCTACAGGGTGCCGAAGCTTTCTTT.

This clone was picked up one time. No DNA is shown, since the ends of the CDR3 on it are uncertain; the CDR3 is the one TCRdb lists. The rearrangement links TRBV19 to TRBJ2-7; the D segment call TRBD2 is taken from the table without a DNA check. The CDR3 length equals 14 residues, ends included. CDR1 is LNHDA, CDR2 SQIVND, per germline (reference sequence). The CDR3 sequence: CASTSGGAPYEQYF.

This clone has a handful of counts. The CDR3 DNA sequence: TGCGCCAGCAGCCAAGCTACCTACCCCAGAGGCAACACTGAAGCTTTCTTT. Its protein is CASSQATYPRGNTEAFF. The chain is built from TRBV4-3 and TRBJ1-1, with unresolved D. CDR3 size: 17 residues. Per the germline V gene, CDR1 is LGHNA and CDR2 is YSLEER. V shed 1 base and J shed 2 bases, with 17 bases lying between them.

The chain carries TRBV14 and TRBJ2-3; the match to TRBD2 covers 7 bases. Losses at the gene ends were 1 base for V and 2 bases for J; bases not matched to a gene: 6. The CDR3 sequence is 16 residues long. Germline V gene lookup returns CDR1 SGHDN and CDR2 FVKESK. This CDR3 is CASSQVVAGYTDTQYF. The DNA for the CDR3 is TGTGCCAGCAGCCAAGTTGTAGCGGGCTACACAGATACGCAGTATTTT.

The chain links TRBV11-2 to TRBJ2-1, with a tentative D call TRBD1 (6 bases). From germline, CDR1 is SGHAT and CDR2 FQNNGV. V lost 3 bases and J 2 bases, leaving 11 bases between the germline ends. This CDR3 spans 15 amino acids. DNA of the CDR3: TGTGCCAGCAGCTTCGGCAGGGGCACCTACAATGAGCAGTTCTTC. It specifies CASSFGRGTYNEQFF.

The chain joins TRBV7-9 to TRBJ2-3, with a possible D match to TRBD2 (5 bases). Deletions cut 2 bases from V and 3 bases from J, with 12 bases between. There are 15 residues in the CDR3. The germline V gene has CDR1 SEHNR and CDR2 FQNEAQ (reference sequence). In DNA form, the CDR3 reads TGTGCCAGCAGCTTAACTGGGAGTGAGACAGATACGCAGTATTTT. Amino acids: CASSLTGSETDTQYF.